The 10 T cell receptor beta chains below all came from one sample that was sequenced in a study of blood T cell repertoires in COVID-19. Profiling relied on immunoSEQ multiplex PCR, and the TCRdb table lists in-frame clones only, not all of them. Of 250,000 to 300,000 clones in the sample, around 86% were seen once. The sample taken for sequencing was PBMCs or T cells enriched from blood (not recorded which). Every receptor here comes from a man aged 18 to 35 who had recovered from COVID-19.

The CDR3 is CASSLDQSTDTQYF. In DNA, the CDR3 is TGTGCCAGCAGCTTAGACCAGAGCACAGATACGCAGTATTTT. The genes are TRBV11-2 and TRBJ2-3; D is uncertain. The germline gives CDR1 SGHAT, CDR2 FQNNGV. The V end was cut by 0 bases, the J end by 0 bases, with 4 bases between. The CDR3 runs 14 residues.

CDR3 sequence: CASEGHNNSPLHF. The CDR3, as DNA: TGTGCCAGCGAGGGACACAATAATTCACCCCTCCACTTT. The rearrangement uses TRBV6-5 and TRBJ1-6; possible D gene TRBD1, 6 bases. Germline CDR1 MNHEY, CDR2 SVGAGI. Trimming stripped 8 bases from V and 5 bases from J, with 10 bases between. The CDR3 spans 13 residues.

The chain joins TRBV15 to TRBJ1-3; D gene unclear. Trimming took off 11 bases at V and 0 bases at J, with 20 bases between the two ends. The germline V gene encodes CDR1 LNHNV and CDR2 YYDKDF (reference sequence). The CDR3 runs 16 residues. The DNA for the CDR3 is TGTGCCCCCCGCACCGACTCGCTCCACTCTGGAAACACCATATATTTT. Encoded protein: CAPRTDSLHSGNTIYF.

The V and J genes are TRBV5-1 and TRBJ1-5; D is undetermined. The V end was cut by 2 bases, the J end by 0 bases, with 15 bases between. The CDR3 consists of 17 residues. Germline values: CDR1 SGHRS, CDR2 YFSETQ. The CDR3 spells CASSFFLGFLSNQPQHF. CDR3 coding DNA: TGCGCCAGCAGCTTCTTCCTCGGGTTCCTTAGCAATCAGCCCCAGCATTTT. Filled out from reference TRBV5-1 and TRBJ1-5, the complete variable domain reads KAGVTQTPRYLIKTRGQQVTLSCSPISGHRSVSWYQQTPGQGLQFLFEYFSETQRNKGNFPGRFSGRQFSNSRSEMNVSTLELGDSALYLCASSFFLGFLSNQPQHFGDGTRLSIL.

This clone has just one count. The J gene is TRBJ1-6, the V gene TRBV7-9, with D perhaps matching TRBD1 (5 bases). Trimming took 7 bases from V and 10 from J, leaving 20 bases between them. This CDR3 is built from 15 residues. Germline CDR1 and CDR2: SEHNR and FQNEAQ (reference sequence). CDR3 DNA: TGTGCCAGCAACTGGGGCGGCCTCGAATTATCACCCCTCCACTTT. Residues: CASNWGGLELSPLHF.

This chain uses TRBV6-5 with TRBJ1-6; no definite D call. The germline V gene encodes CDR1 MNHEY and CDR2 SVGAGI. This CDR3 is built from 12 residues. With 2 bases removed from V and 7 bases from J, the gap between germline ends came to 3 bases. CDR3 in amino acids: CASSYLNSPLHF. CDR3 coding DNA: TGTGCCAGCAGTTACCTCAATTCACCCCTCCACTTT.

This chain links TRBV5-1 with TRBJ1-3; D is undetermined. This CDR3 contains 14 residues. CDR1 and CDR2 (germline): SGHRS, YFSETQ. With 4 bases removed from V and 5 bases from J, the gap between germline ends came to 13 bases. The CDR3 region is CASSPSRSRNTIYF. The CDR3 DNA sequence: TGCGCCAGCAGCCCATCCCGGAGCCGAAACACCATATATTTT.

Comments on this clone: Relative to the germline gene, one junction end is altered; a read error may explain this. The genes are TRBV5-6 and TRBJ1-2, with D maybe TRBD1 (5 bases). CDR1 and CDR2 (germline): SGHDT, YYEEEE. The length of the CDR3 is 16 residues. The CDR3 nucleotides read TGTGCCAGCAGCTGGGGCGGAGGGGCTTCTTCCTATCGCTACACCTTC. This gives the protein CASSWGGGASSYRYTF.

This sequence joins TRBV3-1 (or the pseudogene TRBV3-2) and TRBJ2-1; 11 nucleotides match TRBD2. Per the germline V gene, CDR1 is LGHDT and CDR2 is YNNKEL (reference sequence). The trim removed 5 bases at V and 0 bases at J, leaving 3 bases unmatched. The CDR3 consists of 16 residues. CDR3 DNA: TGTGCCAGCAGCGCGGGACTAGCGGACTCCTACAATGAGCAGTTCTTC. It encodes CASSAGLADSYNEQFF.

The rearrangement uses TRBV7-8 and TRBJ2-1, with D unresolved. The V gene's germline CDR1 is SGHVS and CDR2 FQNEAQ. CDR3 length equals 14 residues. V lost 1 base to trimming and J lost 3 bases, with 7 bases between them. This chain's CDR3 is CASSLVGSYNEQFF. CDR3 bases: TGTGCCAGCAGCTTAGTGGGCAGCTACAATGAGCAGTTCTTC.